This T cell receptor (beta chain) was documented in a study of spatial heterogeneity in lung cancer. Study results and caveats: One measure, the expanded intratumoral alpha and beta TCR count, tracked tumor mutation counts.

Trimming removed 6 bases at V and 9 bases at J, with 13 bases between. CDR1 and CDR2 from the germline V gene are MNHEY and SVGAGI. This CDR3 has 12 amino acids. TCRdb itself ran the 5' RACE reads through MiXCR, one entry per CDR3 protein. The sample has about 100,000 distinct CDR3 sequences; under 4.5% are singletons. This clonotype occurred a few times. Its antigen is as yet unknown. Time point defined: sample taken at primary tumor resection. The source was lung tumor tissue, collected at surgery. The TCR comes from a male donor with early-stage non-small cell lung cancer. The genes are TRBV6-5 and TRBJ2-3, with no clear D. The CDR3 sequence is CASRSTMGTQYF. The CDR3 DNA follows: TGTGCCAGCAGGTCAACTATGGGAACGCAGTATTTT.